The rows below give T cell receptor beta chains drawn from one sample of a study of T cell repertoires in cytomegalovirus infection. TCRdb fed the reads into MiXCR, producing one record per CDR3 protein. Among about 250,000 distinct CDR3 sequences listed, 9% to 15% were seen once. Specimen: PBMCs. The source of these receptors is a human donor in good health (CMV status not recorded). Some clones in this sample may be carry-over from other donors' samples. The CDR3 runs from the conserved cysteine through the conserved F or W. The order of the fields is clone size, V gene, D gene, J gene, CDR3 protein, CDR3 DNA. The D gene is left open where the match is weak. Rows give clone size only sometimes, using once, few, many, or a class for an expanded clone.

>NA|TRBV30|TRBD2|TRBJ2-5
CASTSGKGETQYF
TGTGCCAGTACTAGCGGGAAAGGAGAGACCCAGTACTTC
>NA|TRBV11-3|TRBD1|TRBJ1-4
CASSFGTGKSEKLFF
TGTGCCAGCAGCTTTGGGACAGGGAAGAGTGAAAAACTGTTTTTT
>NA|TRBV2|NA|TRBJ1-2
CASSEEVLVGHTF
TGTGCCAGCAGTGAGGAGGTGCTCGTAGGCCACACCTTC
>few|TRBV19|NA|TRBJ1-5
CASSRQYNQPQHF
TGTGCCAGTAGTCGACAGTACAATCAGCCCCAGCATTTT
>many|TRBV12-3/TRBV12-4|NA|TRBJ1-1
CASTQTEGTEAFF
TGTGCCAGCACTCAGACAGAAGGTACTGAAGCTTTCTTT
>NA|TRBV6-2/TRBV6-3|NA|TRBJ2-7
CASSSEDYWDEQYF
TGTGCCAGCAGTTCGGAGGACTATTGGGACGAGCAGTACTTC
>many|TRBV24-1|NA|TRBJ2-7
CATSRGAGNYEQYF
TGTGCCACCAGTCGAGGGGCGGGAAACTACGAGCAGTACTTC
>many|TRBV28|TRBD1|TRBJ1-5
CATTGQGNQPQHF
TGTGCCACTACCGGACAGGGCAATCAGCCCCAGCATTTT
>many|TRBV7-2|NA|TRBJ1-1
CASTRFHRDTGADSEAFF
TGTGCCAGCACCCGATTTCACCGGGACACAGGTGCGGACTCTGAAGCTTTCTTT
>NA|TRBV30|NA|TRBJ1-1
CAWSGGGQAFF
TGTGCCTGGAGTGGAGGAGGGCAAGCTTTCTTT
>NA|TRBV4-3|NA|TRBJ2-7
CASSPSTGIYEQYF
TGCGCCAGCAGCCCATCCACGGGAATCTACGAGCAGTACTTC
>NA|TRBV20-1|TRBD1|TRBJ1-1
CSARQGGNTEAFF
TGCAGTGCCCGCCAGGGGGGTAACACTGAAGCTTTCTTT
>many|TRBV5-6|TRBD1|TRBJ2-1
CASSLWHLKTGLVPFEQFF
TGTGCCAGCAGCTTGTGGCATCTTAAGACAGGGCTTGTACCCTTTGAGCAGTTCTTC
>many|TRBV12-3/TRBV12-4|TRBD2|TRBJ2-6
CASSTLAGALSGANVLTF
TGTGCCAGCAGTACATTAGCGGGGGCCCTCTCTGGGGCCAACGTCCTGACTTTC
>NA|TRBV10-3|TRBD2|TRBJ2-2
CAIGLAATGELFF
TGTGCCATCGGACTAGCGGCCACCGGGGAGCTGTTTTTT
>few|TRBV20-1|NA|TRBJ2-6
CSARETRASGANVLTF
TGCAGTGCTAGAGAGACGCGGGCCTCTGGGGCCAACGTCCTGACTTTC
>few|TRBV6-2/TRBV6-3|TRBD2|TRBJ2-5
CASSWTRETQYF
TGTGCCAGCAGTTGGACTAGGGAGACCCAGTACTTC
>many|TRBV6-5|NA|TRBJ1-3
CASSYSRGGGNTIYF
TGTGCCAGCAGTTACTCCAGGGGAGGTGGAAACACCATATATTTT
>many|TRBV7-2|TRBD2|TRBJ2-3
CASSLALPAGGYF
TGTGCCAGCAGCTTAGCTTTGCCAGCGGGAGGGTATTTT
>many|TRBV2|TRBD1|TRBJ1-1
CASSARDRGVNTEAFF
TGTGCCAGCAGTGCCCGGGACAGGGGGGTGAACACTGAAGCTTTCTTT
>many|TRBV6-5|NA|TRBJ2-6
CASSNRALWANVLTF
TGTGCCAGCAGTAACAGGGCCCTTTGGGCCAACGTCCTGACTTTC
>NA|TRBV28|NA|TRBJ1-2
CASSLNTPNYGYTF
TGTGCCAGCAGCCTAAATACCCCAAACTATGGCTACACCTTC
>many|TRBV28|TRBD1|TRBJ1-5
CASSLIQGANQPQHF
TGTGCCAGCAGTCTTATCCAGGGGGCCAATCAGCCCCAGCATTTT
>few|TRBV5-1|TRBD1|TRBJ2-1
CASSLRTGEGAYNEQFF
TGCGCCAGCAGCTTACGGACAGGGGAGGGAGCCTACAATGAGCAGTTCTTC
>many|TRBV19|TRBD2|TRBJ2-1
CASSIKDGTGTSIHEQFF
TGTGCCAGTAGTATTAAAGACGGGACCGGGACTAGCATCCATGAGCAGTTCTTC
>many|TRBV27|NA|TRBJ1-3
CASSLSNPRVSGNTIYF
TGTGCCAGCAGTTTATCGAACCCGAGGGTATCTGGAAACACCATATATTTT
>few|TRBV29-1|TRBD1|TRBJ2-3
CSVEAPGQGTRFSSTDTQYF
TGCAGCGTTGAAGCCCCGGGACAGGGGACTCGTTTTTCTAGCACAGATACGCAGTATTTT
>NA|TRBV20-1|NA|TRBJ1-2
CSAKIPGGNGYTF
TGCAGTGCCAAGATCCCCGGGGGGAATGGCTACACCTTC